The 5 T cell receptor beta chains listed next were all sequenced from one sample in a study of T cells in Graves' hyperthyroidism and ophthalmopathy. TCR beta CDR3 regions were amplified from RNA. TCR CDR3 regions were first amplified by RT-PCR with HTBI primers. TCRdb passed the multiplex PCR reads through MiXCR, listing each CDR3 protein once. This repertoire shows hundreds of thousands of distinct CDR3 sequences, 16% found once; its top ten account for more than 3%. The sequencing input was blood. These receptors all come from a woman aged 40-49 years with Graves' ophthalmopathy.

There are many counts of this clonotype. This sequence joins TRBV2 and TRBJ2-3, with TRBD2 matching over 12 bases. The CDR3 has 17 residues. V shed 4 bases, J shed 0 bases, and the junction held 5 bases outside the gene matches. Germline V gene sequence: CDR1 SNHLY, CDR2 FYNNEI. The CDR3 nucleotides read TGTGCCAGCAGTGGCCCCGGGACTAGCGGGAGCACAGATACGCAGTATTTT. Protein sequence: CASSGPGTSGSTDTQYF. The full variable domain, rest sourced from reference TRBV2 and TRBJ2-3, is EPEVTQTPSHQVTQMGQEVILRCVPISNHLYFYWYRQILGQKVEFLVSFYNNEISEKSEIFDDQFSVERPDGSNFTLKIRSTKLEDSAMYFCASSGPGTSGSTDTQYFGPGTRLTVL.

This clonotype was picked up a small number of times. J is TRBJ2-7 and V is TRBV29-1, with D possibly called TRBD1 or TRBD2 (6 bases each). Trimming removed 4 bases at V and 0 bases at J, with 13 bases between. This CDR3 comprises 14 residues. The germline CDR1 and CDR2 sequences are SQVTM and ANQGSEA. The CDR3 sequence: CSVGGRDNSYEQYF. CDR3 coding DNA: TGCAGCGTTGGGGGGCGGGACAACTCCTACGAGCAGTACTTC.

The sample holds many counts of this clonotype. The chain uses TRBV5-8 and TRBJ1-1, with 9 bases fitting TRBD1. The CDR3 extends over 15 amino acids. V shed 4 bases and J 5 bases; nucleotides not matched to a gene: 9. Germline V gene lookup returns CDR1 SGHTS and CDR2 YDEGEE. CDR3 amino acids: CASSGNRGLGTEAFF. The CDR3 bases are TGTGCCAGCAGCGGTAACAGGGGGCTTGGGACTGAAGCTTTCTTT.

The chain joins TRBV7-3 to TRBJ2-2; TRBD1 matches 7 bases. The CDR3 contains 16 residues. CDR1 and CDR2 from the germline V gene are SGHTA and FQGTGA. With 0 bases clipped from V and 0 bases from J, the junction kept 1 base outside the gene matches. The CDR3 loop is CASSLTGQPNTGELFF. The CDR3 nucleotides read TGTGCCAGCAGCTTAACGGGACAGCCGAACACCGGGGAGCTGTTTTTT.

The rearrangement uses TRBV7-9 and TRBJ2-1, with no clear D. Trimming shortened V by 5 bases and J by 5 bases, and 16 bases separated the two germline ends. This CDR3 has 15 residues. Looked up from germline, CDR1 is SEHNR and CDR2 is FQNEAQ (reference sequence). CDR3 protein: CASSRAELDNNEQFF. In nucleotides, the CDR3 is TGTGCCAGCAGCCGCGCGGAACTGGATAACAATGAGCAGTTCTTC.